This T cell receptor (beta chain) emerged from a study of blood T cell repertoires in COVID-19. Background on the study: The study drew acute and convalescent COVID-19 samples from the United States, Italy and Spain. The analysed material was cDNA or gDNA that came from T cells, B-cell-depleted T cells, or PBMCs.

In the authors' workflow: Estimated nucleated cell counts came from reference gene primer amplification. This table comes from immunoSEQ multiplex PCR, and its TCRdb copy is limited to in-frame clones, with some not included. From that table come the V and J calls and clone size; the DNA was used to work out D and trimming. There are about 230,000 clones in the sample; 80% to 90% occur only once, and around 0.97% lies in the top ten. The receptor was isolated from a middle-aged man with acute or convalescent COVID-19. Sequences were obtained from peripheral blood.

The CDR3 is CASSVGGGTNTEAFF. The CDR3 DNA follows: TGTGCCAGCAGCGTAGGGGGAGGGACGAACACTGAAGCTTTCTTT. The chain employs TRBV9 and TRBJ1-1; possibly TRBD1 for D (5 bases). CDR3 length equals 15 residues. The germline CDR1 and CDR2 sequences are SGDLS and YYNGEE. V was cut by 0 bases and J by 1 base, with 10 bases left in between.